One sample yielded the 23 T cell receptor beta chains listed below, sequenced in a study of a mutant IDH1 vaccine in newly diagnosed glioma. These TCRs are of unknown antigen specificity. Clones were sequenced by immunoSEQ multiplex PCR, and TCRdb holds only the in-frame ones, with some missing. Altogether tens of thousands of clones are present, about four fifths being singletons, with the ten largest covering around 8.3%. Time point given: week 11, during vaccination. Mutant IDH1 20-mer peptide, at 300 ug, made up each vaccine dose, with topical imiquimod. This material consisted of PBMCs, taken from a glioma patient whose treatment included an IDH1 peptide vaccine. The receptors were sampled from a woman between 45 and 65 years old with glioma.

This sequence joins TRBV4-1 and TRBJ2-3; D ambiguous. CDR3 length: 14 residues. V lost 6 bases, J lost 0 bases, and 10 bases lay in between. Germline CDR1 and CDR2: MGHRA and YSYEKL. Here the CDR3 DNA reads TGCGCCAGCAGGGGCAAAATTAGCACAGATACGCAGTATTTT. Translating gives CASRGKISTDTQYF.

The V call is TRBV5-4, the J call TRBJ2-2; D is perhaps TRBD1 (6 bases). Germline CDR1 SGHNT, CDR2 YYREEE (reference sequence). With 0 bases removed from V and 7 bases from J, the gap between germline ends came to 13 bases. This CDR3 is built from 15 residues. In DNA, the CDR3 is TGTGCCAGCAGCTTGGAACAGGGTTATCTCGGGGAGCTGTTTTTT. This codes for CASSLEQGYLGELFF.

This chain uses TRBV7-7 with TRBJ2-5; TRBD2 matches 10 bases. This CDR3 comprises 16 residues. From germline, CDR1 is SSHAT and CDR2 FNYEAQ (reference sequence). Trimming at V came to 4 bases and at J to 5 bases, leaving 10 bases not matched to a gene. CDR3 residues: CASSSPAGGFGETQYF. CDR3 bases: TGTGCCAGCAGCTCGCCAGCGGGGGGGTTTGGCGAGACCCAGTACTTC.

The chain links TRBV7-2 to TRBJ2-5; 8 nucleotides align to TRBD1. This CDR3 is 14 amino acids long. The J segment lost 3 bases and the V segment lost 6 bases, leaving 6 bases of the junction unmatched. Per the germline V gene, CDR1 is SGHTA and CDR2 is FQGNSA. CDR3 region: CASSPGGREETQYF. The CDR3 coding sequence is TGTGCCAGCAGTCCAGGGGGCCGGGAAGAGACCCAGTACTTC.

The chain links TRBV18 to TRBJ1-4; 7 nucleotides line up with TRBD1. This CDR3 spans 16 amino acids. J gave up 5 bases and V 1 base, and 7 bases lay outside the gene matches. Looked up from germline, CDR1 is KGHSH and CDR2 is LQKENI. This CDR3 is CASSPRTTGTNEKLFF. DNA of the CDR3: TGTGCCAGCTCACCACGGACGACAGGGACCAATGAAAAACTGTTTTTT.

The chain uses TRBV4-1 and TRBJ2-1; TRBD1 might be the D (6 bases). V gave up 2 bases and J gave up 3 bases, with 8 bases separating them. Germline loops: CDR1 MGHRA, CDR2 YSYEKL. There are 14 residues in the CDR3. The CDR3 DNA reads as TGCGCCAGCAGCCAAACGGACAGCTACAATGAGCAGTTCTTC. This codes for CASSQTDSYNEQFF.

The chain uses TRBV5-6 and TRBJ1-2; TRBD1 matches 7 bases. From germline, CDR1 is SGHDT and CDR2 YYEEEE. V lost 0 bases to trimming and J lost 4 bases; unmatched junction nucleotides: 6. This CDR3 has 15 amino acids. The CDR3 sequence is CASSLADRDGYGYTF. The DNA of the CDR3 is TGTGCCAGCAGCTTGGCCGACAGGGACGGCTATGGCTACACCTTC.

This CDR3 is CSVRQGAYGYTF. The CDR3 nucleotides read TGCAGCGTTCGGCAGGGGGCTTATGGCTACACCTTC. The chain carries TRBV29-1 and TRBJ1-2; 8 bases are shared with TRBD1. This CDR3 spans 12 amino acids. Germline V CDR1 and CDR2: SQVTM, ANQGSEA. After removal of 5 bases from V and 5 bases from J, the junction contained 4 bases not matched to a gene.

The chain has TRBV19 and TRBJ1-1; 9 bases are shared with TRBD1. The CDR3 extends over 12 amino acids. CDR1 LNHDA and CDR2 SQIVND come from the germline V gene (reference sequence). V lost 7 bases, J lost 6 bases, and 3 bases stayed unmatched. The CDR3 is CASKQGAAEAFF. For the CDR3, the DNA is TGTGCCAGTAAACAGGGGGCCGCTGAAGCTTTCTTT.

This clone was recorded only once. V and J are TRBV6-5 and TRBJ2-1, with D tentatively TRBD1 or TRBD2 (6 bases each). CDR1 MNHEY and CDR2 SVGAGI come from the germline V gene. Trimming pared 0 bases from V and 6 bases from J, leaving 15 bases between. The length of the CDR3 is 16 residues. The CDR3, as DNA: TGTGCCAGCAGTTACTCGTGGGGGGCAGGGAGCAATGAGCAGTTCTTC. Protein: CASSYSWGAGSNEQFF.

The J gene is TRBJ1-1, the V gene TRBV7-2, with 8 positions matching TRBD1. Trimming at V came to 4 bases and at J to 1 base, leaving 5 bases not matched to a gene. The germline gives CDR1 SGHTA, CDR2 FQGNSA. The CDR3 has 15 residues. CDR3 protein: CASSSGGTGNTEAFF. The DNA of the CDR3 is TGTGCCAGCAGCTCGGGGGGGACAGGGAACACTGAAGCTTTCTTT.

This chain links TRBV7-9 with TRBJ1-4; tentatively, D is TRBD1 (6 bases). The CDR3 sequence is 16 residues long. The germline V gene encodes CDR1 SEHNR and CDR2 FQNEAQ (reference sequence). Trimming left V 5 bases short and J 7 bases short, with 20 bases between. The CDR3 here is CASSPGQFRVGEKLFF. The CDR3, as DNA: TGTGCCAGCAGCCCCGGACAGTTTCGCGTCGGTGAAAAACTGTTTTTT.

This clone came up once. The chain recombines TRBV5-1 with TRBJ2-5; 7 bases are a match to TRBD2. Per germline, CDR1 SGHRS and CDR2 YFSETQ. This CDR3 comprises 14 residues. Losses at the gene ends were 0 bases for V and 2 bases for J; bases not matched to a gene: 1. The DNA of the CDR3 is TGCGCCAGCAGCTTGGAGGGAGGGCAAGAGACCCAGTACTTC. It codes for CASSLEGGQETQYF.

This chain joins TRBV6-5 and TRBJ1-2; 9 bases agree with TRBD1. The junction had 7 bases not matched to a gene; V was cut back by 3 bases and J by 8 bases. Per the germline V gene, CDR1 is MNHEY and CDR2 is SVGAGI. This CDR3 contains 14 residues. CDR3 loop: CASSYTGTGNGYTF. The CDR3, as DNA: TGTGCCAGCAGTTATACCGGGACAGGGAACGGCTACACCTTC.

This clone was found once. The chain uses TRBV2 and TRBJ2-3, with 8 bases matching TRBD2. Germline V CDR1 and CDR2: SNHLY, FYNNEI. The V and J ends lost 6 bases and 2 bases, in that order; junction bases with no gene match: 1. The CDR3 covers 13 residues. CDR3: CASSGGATDTQYF. The CDR3 region has the DNA TGTGCCAGCAGCGGGGGGGCCACAGATACGCAGTATTTT. The full variable domain, in which reference TRBV2 and TRBJ2-3 provide the parts outside the CDR3, is EPEVTQTPSHQVTQMGQEVILRCVPISNHLYFYWYRQILGQKVEFLVSFYNNEISEKSEIFDDQFSVERPDGSNFTLKIRSTKLEDSAMYFCASSGGATDTQYFGPGTRLTVL.

V is TRBV11-2 and J is TRBJ2-2, with a possible D match to TRBD1 (6 bases). CDR3 length equals 17 residues. V shed 4 bases and J shed 0 bases, with 15 bases lying between them. Germline-derived CDR1 and CDR2 are SGHAT and FQNNGV. The DNA for the CDR3 is TGTGCCAGCAGCTCCACCCCAAAGGGGGCGAACACCGGGGAGCTGTTTTTT. Protein sequence: CASSSTPKGANTGELFF.

This rearrangement joins TRBV7-2 to TRBJ2-7; D unresolved. This CDR3 region has 14 residues. Germline V gives CDR1 SGHTA, CDR2 FQGNSA. Trimming left V 5 bases short and J 0 bases short, with 11 bases between. The CDR3 loop reads CASSTSTRSYEQYF. The CDR3 DNA follows: TGTGCCAGCAGCACCTCGACACGCTCCTACGAGCAGTACTTC.

Points on this clone: At one of its ends the junction is not consistent with the germline gene, which may arise from a read error. This chain uses TRBV7-7 with TRBJ2-5, with a weak D call TRBD1 (6 bases). The CDR3 totals 15 residues. Germline V gene data show CDR1 as SSHAT and CDR2 as FNYEAQ (reference sequence). The CDR3 loop is CASSPSTGSGETQYF. In DNA form, the CDR3 reads TGTGCTAGCAGCCCCTCCACAGGGTCGGGGGAGACCCAGTACTTC. Filled out from reference TRBV7-7 and TRBJ2-5, the complete variable domain reads GAGVSQSPRYKVTKRGQDVTLRCDPISSHATLYWYQQALGQGPEFLTYFNYEAQPDKSGLPSDRFSAERPEGSISTLTIQRTEQRDSAMYRCASSPSTGSGETQYFGPGTRLLVL.

This clone has just one count. The chain couples TRBV4-2 to TRBJ2-3; 8 nucleotides line up with TRBD1. CDR1 and CDR2 from the germline V gene are LGHNA and YNFKEQ. This CDR3 has 16 amino acids. The junction had 3 bases not matched to a gene; V was cut back by 1 base and J by 0 bases. CDR3 residues: CASSQATGASTDTQYF. In DNA, the CDR3 is TGTGCCAGCAGCCAAGCGACAGGGGCAAGCACAGATACGCAGTATTTT.

The rearrangement links TRBV19 to TRBJ1-2, with D possibly TRBD1 on 6 matching bases. Trimming removed 6 bases from V and 7 bases from J, with 18 bases in between. Germline V gene lookup returns CDR1 LNHDA and CDR2 SQIVND (reference sequence). The CDR3 spans 14 residues. CDR3: CASSHSQGWSGYTF. The CDR3 DNA follows: TGTGCCAGTAGCCACTCACAGGGTTGGAGTGGCTACACCTTC. Filled out from reference TRBV19 and TRBJ1-2, the complete variable domain reads DGGITQSPKYLFRKEGQNVTLSCEQNLNHDAMYWYRQDPGQGLRLIYYSQIVNDFQKGDIAEGYSVSREKKESFPLTVTSAQKNPTAFYLCASSHSQGWSGYTFGSGTRLTVV.

The V call is TRBV10-3, the J call TRBJ2-7, with D possibly being TRBD1 or TRBD2 (6 bases each). The CDR3 is 15 residues long. Between the trimmed V and J ends, which lost 4 bases and 5 bases, there was a span of 18 bases. Germline-derived CDR1 and CDR2 are ENHRY and SYGVKD. CDR3 in amino acids: CAISGGDWGADEQYF. CDR3 sequence (DNA): TGTGCCATCAGTGGTGGGGACTGGGGGGCCGACGAGCAGTACTTC.

The sample holds one count of this clone. The rearrangement links TRBV6-5 to TRBJ2-7; 16 bases map to TRBD2. V shed 4 bases, J shed 3 bases, and the junction held 3 bases outside the gene matches. CDR1 is MNHEY, CDR2 SVGAGI, per germline. There are 16 residues in the CDR3. In DNA form, the CDR3 reads TGTGCCAGCAGTTTGGGGACTAGCGGGGGGGTCTACGAGCAGTACTTC. This sequence encodes CASSLGTSGGVYEQYF.

The J gene is TRBJ1-2, the V gene TRBV7-2; the match to TRBD1 covers 9 bases. With V trimmed by 8 bases and J by 2 bases, 9 bases remained unmatched. This CDR3 region has 15 residues. CDR1 is SGHTA and CDR2 is FQGNSA in the germline V gene. The CDR3 is CASVLTGQGNYGYTF. In DNA form, the CDR3 reads TGTGCCAGCGTCTTGACGGGACAGGGAAACTATGGCTACACCTTC.